The next 14 T cell receptor beta chains were all read from a single sample in a study of OX40 agonist ivuxolimab in advanced cancers. Some clones are missing from TCRdb's copy, which holds only in-frame ones; the method was immunoSEQ multiplex PCR. The table lists more than 65,000 clones, 70% to 90% of them singletons, with 5% to 6.5% in the top ten. The starting material was CD4+ or CD8+ T cells sorted from blood, obtained in a trial of the OX40 agonist ivuxolimab. The source is an adult with an advanced solid tumor such as melanoma, head and neck, liver or kidney cancer.

This clone was counted a single time. This chain connects TRBV6-5 to TRBJ1-2; 7 bases fit TRBD1. This CDR3 comprises 14 residues. The germline gives CDR1 MNHEY, CDR2 SVGAGI. Germline trimming cut 5 bases from V and 10 bases from J; bases unmatched to any gene: 13. The CDR3 coding sequence is TGTGCCAGCAGTGACCAACAGGGGTTCTCTACCTACACCTTC. It specifies CASSDQQGFSTYTF.

The chain uses TRBV19 and TRBJ2-1; 16 bases map to TRBD2. This CDR3 comprises 17 residues. CDR1 and CDR2 from the germline V gene are LNHDA and SQIVND (reference sequence). With V trimmed by 5 bases and J by 1 base, 2 bases remained unmatched. CDR3 bases: TGTGCCAGTAGTGGGACTAGCGGGAGGGATTCCTACAATGAGCAGTTCTTC. It yields the protein CASSGTSGRDSYNEQFF.

The gene calls are TRBV5-1 and TRBJ1-3; 8 bases match TRBD1. CDR1 and CDR2 (germline): SGHRS, YFSETQ. After removal of 0 bases from V and 4 bases from J, the junction contained 9 bases not matched to a gene. The CDR3 is made up of 17 amino acids. CDR3 coding DNA: TGCGCCAGCAGCTTGGATCCCCGGACAGGGCTAGGAAACACCATATATTTT. It translates to CASSLDPRTGLGNTIYF.

The chain links TRBV18 to TRBJ2-5; unclear D gene. Near its end, the DNA agrees better with TRBJ2-7, so the J call may be wrong. The CDR3 runs to 12 residues. Germline V gene data show CDR1 as KGHSH and CDR2 as LQKENI. The CDR3 region has the DNA TGTGCCAGCTCGTTACAGAGATACGAGCAGTACTTC. This codes for CASSLQRYEQYF.

The rearrangement links TRBV6-5 to TRBJ2-7; D possibly uses TRBD1 or TRBD2 (5 bases each). V was trimmed by 2 bases and J by 3 bases, leaving 11 bases between them. The CDR3 sequence is 14 residues long. Germline CDR1 is MNHEY and CDR2 is SVGAGI. CDR3 region: CASSYGGAYYEQYF. CDR3 sequence (DNA): TGTGCCAGCAGTTACGGGGGAGCCTACTACGAGCAGTACTTC.

This chain uses TRBV4-1 with TRBJ2-7; D tentatively fits TRBD1 or TRBD2 (5 bases each). The CDR3 runs 15 residues. Deletions cut 4 bases from V and 0 bases from J, with 13 bases between. The V gene's germline CDR1 is MGHRA and CDR2 YSYEKL. For the CDR3, the DNA is TGCGCCAGCAGCCGACCAGGGACGGGCTCCTACGAGCAGTACTTC. Amino acids: CASSRPGTGSYEQYF.

The V call is TRBV7-9, the J call TRBJ2-1, with D unresolved. The CDR3 extends over 12 amino acids. The germline CDR1 and CDR2 sequences are SEHNR and FQNEAQ (reference sequence). V lost 3 bases and J 8 bases, leaving 8 bases between the germline ends. The CDR3 sequence: CASSFVADEQFF. CDR3 DNA: TGTGCCAGCAGCTTTGTCGCGGATGAGCAGTTCTTC.

The rearrangement uses TRBV7-6 and TRBJ1-1, with D possibly matching TRBD1 (6 bases). The CDR3 is 14 amino acids. The V and J ends lost 8 bases and 2 bases respectively, with 15 bases between them. CDR1 SGHVS and CDR2 FNYEAQ come from the germline V gene. The CDR3 sequence is CASSLAGANTEAFF. CDR3 coding DNA: TGTGCCAGCTCCCTAGCAGGGGCCAACACTGAAGCTTTCTTT.

The chain is built from TRBV5-1 and TRBJ1-1; a possible D gene is TRBD1 (5 bases). CDR3 length: 14 amino acids. Per the germline V gene, CDR1 is SGHRS and CDR2 is YFSETQ. V lost 4 bases to trimming and J lost 3 bases, with 13 bases between them. CDR3 protein: CASSRQQGDTEAFF. CDR3 bases: TGCGCCAGCAGCCGGCAACAAGGGGACACTGAAGCTTTCTTT.

This chain links TRBV7-9 with TRBJ1-4; 8 nucleotides agree with TRBD1. Germline lookup yields CDR1 SEHNR and CDR2 FQNEAQ (reference sequence). With V trimmed by 1 base and J by 7 bases, 5 bases remained unmatched. CDR3 length: 15 residues. CDR3 DNA: TGTGCCAGCAGCTTAGAACAGGGGGTTGGTGAAAAACTGTTTTTT. Translated: CASSLEQGVGEKLFF.

J is TRBJ2-7 and V is TRBV5-1; 8 nucleotides align to TRBD1. This CDR3 comprises 14 residues. J was trimmed by 6 bases and V by 4 bases; bases with no gene match: 9. Germline V gene lookup returns CDR1 SGHRS and CDR2 YFSETQ. In nucleotides, the CDR3 is TGCGCCAGCAGCCTCCGGACAGGGATGGGCGAGCAGTACTTC. This encodes CASSLRTGMGEQYF.

The rearrangement joins TRBV5-4 to TRBJ2-2; possible D gene TRBD1, 5 bases. Germline loops: CDR1 SGHNT, CDR2 YYREEE (reference sequence). V was clipped by 4 bases and J by 0 bases, with 13 bases between them. CDR3 length equals 16 residues. CDR3 protein: CASSRKGAANTGELFF. CDR3 in DNA: TGTGCCAGCAGCCGTAAAGGGGCAGCGAACACCGGGGAGCTGTTTTTT.

The CDR3 protein is CATRGTLAGGPYEQYF. CDR3 bases: TGTGCCACCAGGGGGACGTTAGCGGGGGGACCCTACGAGCAGTACTTC. V and J are TRBV28 and TRBJ2-7; TRBD2 agrees at 10 bases. Trimming cost V 10 bases and J 2 bases; bases outside gene matches: 14. CDR1 and CDR2 from the germline V gene are MDHEN and SYDVKM. The CDR3 spans 16 residues.

This clone occurred a few times. V usage is TRBV4-1 and J usage is TRBJ2-1, with TRBD1 matching 10 bases. The CDR3 sequence is 17 residues long. V gave up 0 bases and J gave up 5 bases; unmatched junction bases: 7. From germline, CDR1 is MGHRA and CDR2 YSYEKL. This CDR3 is CASSQDLRQGADNEQFF. The CDR3 DNA sequence: TGCGCCAGCAGCCAAGATCTCCGACAGGGGGCTGACAATGAGCAGTTCTTC.